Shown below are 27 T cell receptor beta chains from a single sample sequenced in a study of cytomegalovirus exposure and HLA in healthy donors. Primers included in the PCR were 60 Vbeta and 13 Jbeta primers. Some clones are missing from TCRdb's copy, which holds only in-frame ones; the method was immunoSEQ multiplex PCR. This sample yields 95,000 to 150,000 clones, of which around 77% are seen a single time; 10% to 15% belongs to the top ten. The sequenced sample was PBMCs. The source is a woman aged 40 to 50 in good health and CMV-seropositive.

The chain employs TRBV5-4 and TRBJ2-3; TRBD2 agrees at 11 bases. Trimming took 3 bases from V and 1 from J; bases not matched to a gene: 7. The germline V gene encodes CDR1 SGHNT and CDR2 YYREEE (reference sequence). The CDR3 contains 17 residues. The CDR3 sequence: CASSSLAGGFGTDTQYF. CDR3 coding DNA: TGTGCCAGCAGCTCTCTAGCGGGAGGTTTTGGCACAGATACGCAGTATTTT.

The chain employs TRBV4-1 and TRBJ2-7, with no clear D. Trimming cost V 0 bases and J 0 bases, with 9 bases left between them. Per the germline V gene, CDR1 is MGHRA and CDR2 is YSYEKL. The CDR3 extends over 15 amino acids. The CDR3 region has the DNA TGCGCCAGCAGCCAAGATAGATGGAGCTCCTACGAGCAGTACTTC. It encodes CASSQDRWSSYEQYF.

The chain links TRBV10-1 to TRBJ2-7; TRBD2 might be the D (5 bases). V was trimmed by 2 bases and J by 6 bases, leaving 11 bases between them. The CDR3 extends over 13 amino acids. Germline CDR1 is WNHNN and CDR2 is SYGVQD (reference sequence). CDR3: CASSESPAGEQYF. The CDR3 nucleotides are TGCGCCAGCAGTGAGAGCCCCGCGGGCGAGCAGTACTTC.

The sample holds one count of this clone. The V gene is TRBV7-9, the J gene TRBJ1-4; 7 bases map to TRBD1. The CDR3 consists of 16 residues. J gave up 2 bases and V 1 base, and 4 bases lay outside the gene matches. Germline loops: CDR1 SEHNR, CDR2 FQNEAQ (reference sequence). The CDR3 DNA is TGTGCCAGCAGCTTAGGGCCGACAGGGACTAATGAAAAACTGTTTTTT. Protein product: CASSLGPTGTNEKLFF.

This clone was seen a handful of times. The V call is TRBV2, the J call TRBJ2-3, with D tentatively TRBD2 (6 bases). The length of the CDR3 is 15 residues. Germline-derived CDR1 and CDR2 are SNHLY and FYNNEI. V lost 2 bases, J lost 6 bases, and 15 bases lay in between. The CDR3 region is CASSESRTRGDTQYF. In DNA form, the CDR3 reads TGTGCCAGCAGTGAATCCCGGACCCGGGGGGATACGCAGTATTTT.

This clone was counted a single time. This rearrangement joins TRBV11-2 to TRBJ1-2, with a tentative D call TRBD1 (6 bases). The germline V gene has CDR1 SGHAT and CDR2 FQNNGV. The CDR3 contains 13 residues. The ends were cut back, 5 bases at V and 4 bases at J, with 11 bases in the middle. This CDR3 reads CASSPGQLYGYTF. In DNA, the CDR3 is TGTGCCAGCAGCCCCGGACAGCTCTATGGCTACACCTTC.

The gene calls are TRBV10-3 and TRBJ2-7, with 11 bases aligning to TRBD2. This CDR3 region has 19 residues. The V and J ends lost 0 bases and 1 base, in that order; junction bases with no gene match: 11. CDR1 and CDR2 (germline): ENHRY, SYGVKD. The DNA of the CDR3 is TGTGCCATCAGTGAGTCGATGTTGGCTAGCGGGAGGAAGTCCTACGAGCAGTACTTC. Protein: CAISESMLASGRKSYEQYF.

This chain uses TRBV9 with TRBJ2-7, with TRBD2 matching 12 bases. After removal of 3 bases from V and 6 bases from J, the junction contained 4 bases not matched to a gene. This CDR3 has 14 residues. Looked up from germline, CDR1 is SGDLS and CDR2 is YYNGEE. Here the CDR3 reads CASSASGRAAEQYF. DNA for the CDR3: TGTGCCAGCAGCGCTAGCGGGAGGGCAGCCGAGCAGTACTTC.

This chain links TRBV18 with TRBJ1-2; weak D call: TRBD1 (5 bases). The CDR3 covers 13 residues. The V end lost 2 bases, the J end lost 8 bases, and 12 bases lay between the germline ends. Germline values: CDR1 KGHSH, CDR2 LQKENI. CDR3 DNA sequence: TGTGCCAGCTCACCAGGGGGGGTCCTCGGCTACACCTTC. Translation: CASSPGGVLGYTF. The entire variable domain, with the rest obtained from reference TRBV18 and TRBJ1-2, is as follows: NAGVMQNPRHLVRRRGQEARLRCSPMKGHSHVYWYRQLPEEGLKFMVYLQKENIIDESGMPKERFSAEFPKEGPSILRIQQVVRGDSAAYFCASSPGGVLGYTFGSGTRLTVV.

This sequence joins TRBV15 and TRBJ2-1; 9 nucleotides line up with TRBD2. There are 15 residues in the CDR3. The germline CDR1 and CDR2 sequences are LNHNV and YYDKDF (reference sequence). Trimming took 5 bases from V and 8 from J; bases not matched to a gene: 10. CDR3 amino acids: CATSPIFSGSDEQFF. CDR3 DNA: TGTGCCACCAGCCCCATCTTTAGCGGGAGCGATGAGCAGTTCTTC.

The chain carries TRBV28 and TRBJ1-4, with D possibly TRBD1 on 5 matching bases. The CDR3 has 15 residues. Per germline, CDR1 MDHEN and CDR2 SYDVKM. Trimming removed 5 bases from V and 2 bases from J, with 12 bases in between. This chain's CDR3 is CASSTAGVTNEKLFF. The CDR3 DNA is TGTGCCAGCAGTACCGCGGGGGTGACTAATGAAAAACTGTTTTTT.

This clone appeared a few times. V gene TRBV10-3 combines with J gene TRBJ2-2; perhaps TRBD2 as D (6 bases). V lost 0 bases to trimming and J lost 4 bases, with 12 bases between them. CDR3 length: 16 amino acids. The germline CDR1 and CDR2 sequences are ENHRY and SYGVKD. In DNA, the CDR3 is TGTGCCATCAGTGAGTCGGGCGGGACTTCCACCGGGGAGCTGTTTTTT. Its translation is CAISESGGTSTGELFF.

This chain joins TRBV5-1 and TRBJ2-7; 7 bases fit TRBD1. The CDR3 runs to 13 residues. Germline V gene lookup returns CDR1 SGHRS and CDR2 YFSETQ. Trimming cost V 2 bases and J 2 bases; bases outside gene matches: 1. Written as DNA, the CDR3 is TGCGCCAGCAGCTTCGGGACAGCCTACGAGCAGTACTTC. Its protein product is CASSFGTAYEQYF.

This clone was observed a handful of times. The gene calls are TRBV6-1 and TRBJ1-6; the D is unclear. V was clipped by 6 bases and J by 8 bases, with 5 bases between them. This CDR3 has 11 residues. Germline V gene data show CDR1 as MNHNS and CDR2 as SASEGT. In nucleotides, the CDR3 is TGTGCCAGCAGCGACTATTCACCCCTCCACTTT. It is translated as CASSDYSPLHF.

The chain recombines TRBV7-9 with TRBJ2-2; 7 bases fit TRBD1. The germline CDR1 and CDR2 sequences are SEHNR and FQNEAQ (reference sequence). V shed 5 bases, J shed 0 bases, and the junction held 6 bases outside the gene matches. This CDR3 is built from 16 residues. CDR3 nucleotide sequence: TGTGCCAGCAGCCCGGGACAGCGCGCGAACACCGGGGAGCTGTTTTTT. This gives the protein CASSPGQRANTGELFF. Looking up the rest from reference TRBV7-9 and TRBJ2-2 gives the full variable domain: DTGVSQNPRHKITKRGQNVTFRCDPISEHNRLYWYRQTLGQGPEFLTYFQNEAQLEKSRLLSDRFSAERPKGSFSTLEIQRTEQGDSAMYLCASSPGQRANTGELFFGEGSRLTVL.

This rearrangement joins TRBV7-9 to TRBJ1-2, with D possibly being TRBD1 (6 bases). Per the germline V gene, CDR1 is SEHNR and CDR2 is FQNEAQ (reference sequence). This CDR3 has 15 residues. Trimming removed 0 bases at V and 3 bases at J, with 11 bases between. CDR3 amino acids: CASSLALQGYYGYTF. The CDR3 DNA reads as TGTGCCAGCAGCTTAGCCCTACAGGGTTACTATGGCTACACCTTC.

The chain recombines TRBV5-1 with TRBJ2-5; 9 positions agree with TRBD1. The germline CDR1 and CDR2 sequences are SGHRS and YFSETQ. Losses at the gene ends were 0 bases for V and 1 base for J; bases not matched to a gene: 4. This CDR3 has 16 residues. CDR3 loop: CASSLGDRARQETQYF. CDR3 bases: TGCGCCAGCAGCTTGGGGGACAGGGCCCGCCAAGAGACCCAGTACTTC.

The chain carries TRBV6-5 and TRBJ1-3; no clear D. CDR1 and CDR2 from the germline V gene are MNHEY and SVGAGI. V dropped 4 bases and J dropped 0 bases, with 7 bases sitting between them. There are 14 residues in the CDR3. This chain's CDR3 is CASSSSGSGNTIYF. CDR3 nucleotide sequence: TGTGCCAGCAGTTCTTCCGGCTCTGGAAACACCATATATTTT.

CDR3 residues: CASSFTGFNEKLFF. In nucleotides, the CDR3 is TGCGCCAGCAGCTTTACAGGTTTTAATGAAAAACTGTTTTTT. The gene calls are TRBV5-1 and TRBJ1-4; TRBD1 is a possible D gene (5 bases). The germline gives CDR1 SGHRS, CDR2 YFSETQ. This CDR3 is built from 14 residues. V lost 2 bases to trimming and J lost 4 bases, with 9 bases between them.

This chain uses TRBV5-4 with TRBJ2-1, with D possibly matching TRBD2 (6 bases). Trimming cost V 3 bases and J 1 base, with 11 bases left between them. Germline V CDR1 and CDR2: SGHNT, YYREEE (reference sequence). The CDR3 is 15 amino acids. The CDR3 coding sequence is TGTGCCAGCAGCTCGCAGGGAGGTTCCTACAATGAGCAGTTCTTC. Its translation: CASSSQGGSYNEQFF.

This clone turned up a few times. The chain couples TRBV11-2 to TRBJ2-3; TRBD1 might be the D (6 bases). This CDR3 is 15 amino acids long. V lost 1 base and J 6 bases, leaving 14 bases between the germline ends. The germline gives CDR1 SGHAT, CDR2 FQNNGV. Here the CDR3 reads CASSLARGILDTQYF. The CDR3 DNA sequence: TGTGCCAGCAGCTTAGCCAGGGGAATATTGGATACGCAGTATTTT.

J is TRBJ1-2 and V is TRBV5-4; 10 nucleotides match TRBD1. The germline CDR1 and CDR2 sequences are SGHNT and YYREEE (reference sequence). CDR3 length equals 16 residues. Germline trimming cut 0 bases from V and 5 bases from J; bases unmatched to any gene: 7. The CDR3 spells CASSLGGTGETYGYTF. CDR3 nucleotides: TGTGCCAGCAGCTTGGGAGGGACAGGGGAAACGTATGGCTACACCTTC.

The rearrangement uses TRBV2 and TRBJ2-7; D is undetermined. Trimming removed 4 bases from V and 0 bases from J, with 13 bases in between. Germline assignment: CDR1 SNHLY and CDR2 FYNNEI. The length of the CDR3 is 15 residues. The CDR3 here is CASSGLERSSYEQYF. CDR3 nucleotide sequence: TGTGCCAGCAGTGGGCTAGAAAGGAGCTCCTACGAGCAGTACTTC.

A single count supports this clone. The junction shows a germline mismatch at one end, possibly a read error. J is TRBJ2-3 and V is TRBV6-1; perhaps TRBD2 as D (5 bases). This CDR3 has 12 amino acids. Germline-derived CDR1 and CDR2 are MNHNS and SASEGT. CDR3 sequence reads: CASSLKGDAQYF. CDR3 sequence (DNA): TGTGCCAGCAGCCTTAAGGGAGATGCGCAGTATTTT.

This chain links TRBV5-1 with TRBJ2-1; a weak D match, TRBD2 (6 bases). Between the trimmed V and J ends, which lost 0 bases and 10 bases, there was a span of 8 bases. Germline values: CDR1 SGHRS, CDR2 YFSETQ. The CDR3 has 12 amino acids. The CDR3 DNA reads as TGCGCCAGCAGCTTGGCCACTAGCGAGCAGTTCTTC. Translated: CASSLATSEQFF.

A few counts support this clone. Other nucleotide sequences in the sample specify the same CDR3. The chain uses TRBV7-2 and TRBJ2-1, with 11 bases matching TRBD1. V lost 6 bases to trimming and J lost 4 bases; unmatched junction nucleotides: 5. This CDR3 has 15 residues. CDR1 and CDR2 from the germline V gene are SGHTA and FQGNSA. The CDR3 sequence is CASSPGTGGYNEQFF. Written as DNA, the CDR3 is TGTGCCAGCAGTCCGGGGACAGGGGGATACAATGAGCAGTTCTTC.

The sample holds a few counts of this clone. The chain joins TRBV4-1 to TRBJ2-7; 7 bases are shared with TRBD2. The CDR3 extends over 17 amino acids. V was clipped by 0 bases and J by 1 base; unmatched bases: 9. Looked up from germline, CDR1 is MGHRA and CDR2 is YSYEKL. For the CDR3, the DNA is TGCGCCAGCAGCCAAGATCCCAGGGTCGGGGGGTCCTACGAGCAGTACTTC. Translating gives CASSQDPRVGGSYEQYF.